A selection of T cell receptor beta chains follows, all from one sample in a study of T-cell reconstitution after alpha-beta-depleted transplantation in children. TCRdb independently ran MiXCR on the PCR reads; one entry per CDR3 protein. Among hundreds of thousands of distinct CDR3 sequences listed, 10% to 15% were seen once. The source material was PBMCs, mostly from graft donor cells, sampled 360 days after TCRalphabeta/CD19-depleted stem cell transplant. The receptors here all came from a male patient aged 10-17 years who had a stem cell transplant for acute myeloid leukemia, so the T cells may come from the graft donor. CDR3s include the opening cysteine and the closing phenylalanine or tryptophan. The D gene is left open where the match is weak. Expanded clones get a size class; other rows say once, few or many, or leave the size out.

TGCAGCGTCACCGGGACAGGGTTTGCGGGCTACGAGCAGTACTTC | CSVTGTGFAGYEQYF | TRBV29-1 | 15 | TRBJ2-7 | TRBD1 | .
TGTGCCAGCACCAACGGGCTCCCAGAGACCCAGTACTTC | CASTNGLPETQYF | TRBV6-2/TRBV6-3 | 13 | TRBJ2-5 | . | once
TGTGCCAGCACCCCGGGAATGGGGGACACAGATACGCAGTATTTT | CASTPGMGDTDTQYF | TRBV27 | 15 | TRBJ2-3 | . | few
TGCGCCAGCAGCTGGCAGGGATTGCAGGATGGCTACACCTTC | CASSWQGLQDGYTF | TRBV5-1 | 14 | TRBJ1-2 | . | .
TGCAGTGCTAGGCAGAGTGGGGTAGCGCTGATAGAGACCCAGTACTTC | CSARQSGVALIETQYF | TRBV20-1 | 16 | TRBJ2-5 | . | .
TGTGCCAGCTCACTTTCGGCGGGTCTCCACAATGAGCAGTTCTTC | CASSLSAGLHNEQFF | TRBV18 | 15 | TRBJ2-1 | . | .
TGTGCCAGCAGCCGGTTGGGACTAGAGGGGTACGAGCAGTACTTC | CASSRLGLEGYEQYF | TRBV11-1 | 15 | TRBJ2-7 | TRBD2 | .
TGTGCCAGCAGTTCGGAAACGGGACAGGGCCTCCTAAACGAGCAGTACTTC | CASSSETGQGLLNEQYF | TRBV28 | 17 | TRBJ2-7 | TRBD1 | many
TGCGCCAGCAGCCAAGAGGGGGCGTCCAAAAACATTCAGTACTTC | CASSQEGASKNIQYF | TRBV4-3 | 15 | TRBJ2-4 | . | .
TGTGCCAGCAGCGTAGTAAGCGGGAGCGAGACCCAGTACTTC | CASSVVSGSETQYF | TRBV9 | 14 | TRBJ2-5 | TRBD2 | .